The 11 T cell receptor beta chains below were found in one sample sequenced in a study of CD8 T cells in Susac syndrome. With random hexamers, reverse transcription was performed on about 0.5 to 1 ug of RNA. In TCRdb, the immunoSEQ multiplex PCR reads were re-called with MiXCR into one record per CDR3 protein. The repertoire has about 210,000 distinct CDR3 sequences, about 95% of them found once; the top ten carry approximately 0.082%. The specimen sequenced was CD4+ T cells from PBMCs. The receptors originated from a human donor with multiple sclerosis.

The chain employs TRBV4-2 and TRBJ2-3; 7 nucleotides align to TRBD1. The CDR3 is 15 amino acids. J was trimmed by 2 bases and V by 1 base; bases with no gene match: 3. Germline CDR1 reads LGHNA; CDR2 reads YNFKEQ. The CDR3 loop reads CASSQADRVTDTQYF. The CDR3 nucleotides read TGTGCCAGCAGCCAAGCTGACAGGGTCACAGATACGCAGTATTTT.

V is TRBV27 and J is TRBJ1-6, with 8 bases fitting TRBD1. V was clipped by 7 bases and J by 5 bases; unmatched bases: 1. The CDR3 is 13 amino acids. Germline V CDR1 and CDR2: MNHEY, SMNVEV (reference sequence). DNA of the CDR3: TGTGCCAGCAACAGGGGGGATAATTCACCCCTCCACTTT. It is translated as CASNRGDNSPLHF.

The chain employs TRBV29-1 and TRBJ1-1, with TRBD1 matching over 9 bases. The CDR3 loop spans 13 amino acids. V lost 6 bases and J lost 0; bases outside the gene matches: 2. Per germline, CDR1 SQVTM and CDR2 ANQGSEA. The CDR3 is CSVGDRVNTEAFF. The CDR3 DNA sequence: TGCAGCGTGGGGGACAGGGTGAACACTGAAGCTTTCTTT.

This sequence joins TRBV24-1 and TRBJ2-5; tentative D call: TRBD1 (5 bases). The CDR3 totals 12 residues. Germline loops: CDR1 KGHDR, CDR2 SFDVKD. V shed 10 bases and J shed 5 bases, with 13 bases lying between them. DNA of the CDR3: TGTGCCACTAGCAGGGCTGGGGAGACCCAGTACTTC. This translates into CATSRAGETQYF.

V and J are TRBV5-1 and TRBJ1-2; 9 bases are shared with TRBD1. This CDR3 contains 15 residues. V lost 4 bases, J lost 3 bases, and 7 bases stayed unmatched. The germline V gene encodes CDR1 SGHRS and CDR2 YFSETQ. Written as DNA, the CDR3 is TGCGCCAGCAGCAGCGGACAGGGGAGCTACTATGGCTACACCTTC. It translates to CASSSGQGSYYGYTF.

The chain joins TRBV6-6 to TRBJ2-1; D may be TRBD1 (6 bases). With 7 bases removed from V and 6 bases from J, the gap between germline ends came to 16 bases. Germline loops: CDR1 MNHNY, CDR2 SVGAGI (reference sequence). This CDR3 is 14 amino acids long. The CDR3 sequence is CASNKDRNTNEQFF. CDR3 nucleotide sequence: TGTGCCAGCAATAAAGACAGGAACACCAATGAGCAGTTCTTC.

The V and J genes are TRBV20-1 and TRBJ1-2; 7 bases agree with TRBD1. After removal of 6 bases from V and 8 bases from J, the junction contained 12 bases not matched to a gene. The CDR3 extends over 13 amino acids. Germline V gene sequence: CDR1 DFQATT, CDR2 SNEGSKA (reference sequence). The CDR3 is CSAEGAGENGYTF. CDR3 nucleotides: TGCAGTGCCGAGGGGGCAGGGGAAAACGGCTACACCTTC.

This clonotype appeared once. This chain links TRBV9 with TRBJ2-3; TRBD1 matches 8 bases. V dropped 4 bases and J dropped 3; count of bases not matched to a gene: 10. The CDR3 sequence is 16 residues long. Germline lookup yields CDR1 SGDLS and CDR2 YYNGEE. CDR3 nucleotide sequence: TGTGCCAGCAGCCTCCGACAGGGGACGGGTACAGATACGCAGTATTTT. This sequence encodes CASSLRQGTGTDTQYF.

The chain couples TRBV12-5 to TRBJ2-2, with D unresolved. V lost 3 bases to trimming and J lost 0 bases, with 8 bases between them. The CDR3 loop spans 15 amino acids. The V gene's germline CDR1 is LGHNT and CDR2 FRNRAP. The CDR3 loop reads CASGLQSTNTGELFF. CDR3 sequence (DNA): TGTGCTAGTGGTTTACAATCTACGAACACCGGGGAGCTGTTTTTT.

V gene TRBV6-2 or TRBV6-3 combines with J gene TRBJ1-1, with a possible D match to TRBD1 (6 bases). V was cut by 10 bases and J by 5 bases, with 17 bases left in between. The CDR3 is 13 amino acids. CDR1 is MNHEY, CDR2 SVGEGT, per germline. The CDR3 DNA reads TGTGCCACCAACGGACAGTGGGGAACTGAAGCTTTCTTT. It encodes CATNGQWGTEAFF.

The count of this clonotype is one. The rearrangement joins TRBV20-1 to TRBJ2-1, with D possibly being TRBD1 (6 bases). The CDR3 has 14 amino acids. The germline V and J ends were trimmed by 6 bases and 8 bases, with 20 bases remaining between them. Germline lookup yields CDR1 DFQATT and CDR2 SNEGSKA (reference sequence). CDR3 protein: CSAQSVAGVYEQFF. CDR3 DNA: TGCAGTGCACAGAGTGTGGCAGGGGTGTATGAGCAGTTCTTC.